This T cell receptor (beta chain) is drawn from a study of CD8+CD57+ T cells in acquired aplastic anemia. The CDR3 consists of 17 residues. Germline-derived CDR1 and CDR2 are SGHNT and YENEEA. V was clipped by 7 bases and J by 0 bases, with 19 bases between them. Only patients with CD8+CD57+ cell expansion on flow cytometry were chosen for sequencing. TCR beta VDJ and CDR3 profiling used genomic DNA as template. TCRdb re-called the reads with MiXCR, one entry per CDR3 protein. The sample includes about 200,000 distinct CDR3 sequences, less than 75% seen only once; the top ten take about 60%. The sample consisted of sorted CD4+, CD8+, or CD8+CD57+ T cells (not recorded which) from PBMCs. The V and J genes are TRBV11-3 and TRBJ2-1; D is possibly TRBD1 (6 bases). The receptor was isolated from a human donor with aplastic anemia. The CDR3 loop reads CASIENTGTISYNEQFF. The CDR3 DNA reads TGTGCCAGCATTGAGAATACCGGGACAATCTCCTACAATGAGCAGTTCTTC.